This T cell receptor beta chain was sequenced for a study of T cells in Graves' hyperthyroidism and ophthalmopathy. Findings of the study overall: In the blood, most expanded thyroid clonotypes above 0.001 appeared as well. A 13 V-J signature model discriminated ophthalmopathy versus stable hyperthyroidism.

Investigators excluded patients with uncontrolled infection, other autoimmune disease, pregnancy or lactation. This clonotype came up a few times. Its antigen is undetermined. The TCR beta CDR3 regions underwent amplification using RNA transcripts as the source. During a first-round RT-PCR of the TCR CDR3, the HTBI primer set was used. Via MiXCR, TCRdb re-called the multiplex PCR reads, giving one row per CDR3 protein. The sample carries around 720,000 distinct CDR3 sequences, about a third recorded once. The germline gives CDR1 MGHDK, CDR2 SYGVNS. V dropped 4 bases and J dropped 4; count of bases not matched to a gene: 6. The CDR3 runs to 15 residues.

The chain joins TRBV25-1 to TRBJ1-2; 10 positions agree with TRBD1. Sample: blood. This sequence was found in a woman in her 40s with Graves' hyperthyroidism. The CDR3 sequence is CASSGAGQGGYGYTF. CDR3 sequence (DNA): TGTGCCAGCAGTGGAGCCGGACAGGGGGGCTATGGCTACACCTTC.